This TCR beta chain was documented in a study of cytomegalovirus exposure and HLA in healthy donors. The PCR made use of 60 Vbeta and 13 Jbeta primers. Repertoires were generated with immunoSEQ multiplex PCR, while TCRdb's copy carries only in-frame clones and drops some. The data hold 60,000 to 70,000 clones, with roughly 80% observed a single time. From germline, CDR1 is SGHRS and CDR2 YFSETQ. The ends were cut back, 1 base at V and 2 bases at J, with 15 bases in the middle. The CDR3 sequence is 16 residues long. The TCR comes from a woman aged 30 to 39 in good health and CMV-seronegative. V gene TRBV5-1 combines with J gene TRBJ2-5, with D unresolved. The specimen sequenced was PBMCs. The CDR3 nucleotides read TGCGCCAGCAGCTTGAGTTTGGGCTCGGTTCAAGAGACCCAGTACTTC. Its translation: CASSLSLGSVQETQYF.